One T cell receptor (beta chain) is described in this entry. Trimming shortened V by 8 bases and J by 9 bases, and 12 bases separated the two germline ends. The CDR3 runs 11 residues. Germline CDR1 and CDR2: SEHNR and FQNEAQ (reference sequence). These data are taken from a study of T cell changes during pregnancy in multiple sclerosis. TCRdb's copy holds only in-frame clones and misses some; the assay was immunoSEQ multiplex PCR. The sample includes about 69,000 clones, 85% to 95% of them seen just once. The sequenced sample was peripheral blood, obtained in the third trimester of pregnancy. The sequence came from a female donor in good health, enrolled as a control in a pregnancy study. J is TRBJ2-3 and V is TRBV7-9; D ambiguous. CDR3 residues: CASGSRPTQYF. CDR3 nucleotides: TGTGCCAGCGGGTCCAGGCCCACGCAGTATTTT.